A single sample gave rise to the 16 T cell receptor beta chains below, sequenced in a study of blood T cell repertoires in COVID-19. Sequenced by immunoSEQ multiplex PCR; TCRdb stores in-frame clones only, minus some. The profile shows 250,000 to 350,000 clones, 91% of them singletons. The sequenced sample consisted of peripheral blood. These receptors were collected from a woman aged 25 to 39 with COVID-19, enrolled during active disease.

J is TRBJ1-3 and V is TRBV19; a possible D gene is TRBD1 (6 bases). Germline CDR1 LNHDA, CDR2 SQIVND (reference sequence). The CDR3 loop spans 15 amino acids. V dropped 7 bases and J dropped 1 base, with 14 bases sitting between them. CDR3 DNA sequence: TGTGCCAGTACCTCTCCCGGACAGTCTGGAAACACCATATATTTT. Amino acids: CASTSPGQSGNTIYF.

The CDR3 DNA sequence: TGTGCCAGCAGTCTAGGGACAGGCGAGGAGCAGCCCCAGCATTTT. This encodes CASSLGTGEEQPQHF. The chain uses TRBV28 and TRBJ1-5; 8 bases map to TRBD1. Germline V gene data show CDR1 as MDHEN and CDR2 as SYDVKM. V trimming: 5 bases; J trimming: 7 bases; junction bases outside the gene matches: 10. The CDR3 loop spans 15 amino acids.

The chain couples TRBV7-3 to TRBJ2-1, with TRBD2 matching 7 bases. V shed 4 bases and J 0 bases; nucleotides not matched to a gene: 6. The CDR3 contains 16 residues. From germline, CDR1 is SGHTA and CDR2 FQGTGA. The CDR3 loop is CASSSTGTISYNEQFF. CDR3 bases: TGTGCCAGCAGCTCAACCGGGACTATCTCCTACAATGAGCAGTTCTTC.

This clone has only a few counts. This sequence joins TRBV6-5 and TRBJ2-3; possible D gene TRBD1, 6 bases. The CDR3 has 15 residues. Trimming stripped 2 bases from V and 0 bases from J, with 9 bases between. Germline V gene lookup returns CDR1 MNHEY and CDR2 SVGAGI. The chain's CDR3 is CASSYKTGSTDTQYF. DNA for the CDR3: TGTGCCAGCAGTTACAAGACAGGCAGCACAGATACGCAGTATTTT.

This clone was counted between two and nine times. The J gene is TRBJ1-5, the V gene TRBV19; TRBD1 agrees at 7 bases. From germline, CDR1 is LNHDA and CDR2 SQIVND (reference sequence). The CDR3 consists of 14 residues. After removal of 4 bases from V and 4 bases from J, the junction contained 4 bases not matched to a gene. CDR3 sequence reads: CASSTPTGNQPQHF. CDR3 coding DNA: TGTGCCAGTAGTACCCCGACAGGGAATCAGCCCCAGCATTTT.

The chain carries TRBV6-5 and TRBJ2-1, with TRBD1 matching over 7 bases. The CDR3 has 12 amino acids. V trimming: 7 bases; J trimming: 8 bases; junction bases outside the gene matches: 5. From germline, CDR1 is MNHEY and CDR2 SVGAGI. The CDR3 DNA follows: TGTGCCAGCATGAAGGGGGCAGATGAGCAGTTCTTC. It codes for CASMKGADEQFF.

The chain links TRBV2 to TRBJ2-3, with a tentative D call TRBD2 (6 bases). Germline V gene sequence: CDR1 SNHLY, CDR2 FYNNEI. V lost 6 bases and J lost 0, with 13 bases in between. This CDR3 contains 15 residues. The CDR3 region has the DNA TGTGCCAGCAGCGTAACTAGCTCTAGCACAGATACGCAGTATTTT. This gives the protein CASSVTSSSTDTQYF. Full variable domain (remainder filled in from reference TRBV2 and TRBJ2-3): EPEVTQTPSHQVTQMGQEVILRCVPISNHLYFYWYRQILGQKVEFLVSFYNNEISEKSEIFDDQFSVERPDGSNFTLKIRSTKLEDSAMYFCASSVTSSSTDTQYFGPGTRLTVL.

This rearrangement joins TRBV20-1 to TRBJ1-6; D not resolved. The V end was cut by 1 base, the J end by 15 bases, with 7 bases between. This CDR3 spans 10 amino acids. The germline V gene has CDR1 DFQATT and CDR2 SNEGSKA (reference sequence). The CDR3: CSARVGVLHF. The CDR3 region has the DNA TGCAGTGCTAGAGTGGGAGTCCTCCACTTT.

The count of this clone is one. The genes are TRBV25-1 and TRBJ2-5; 11 nucleotides match TRBD2. Germline CDR1 is MGHDK and CDR2 is SYGVNS. The junction had 11 bases not matched to a gene; V was cut back by 3 bases and J by 5 bases. The length of the CDR3 is 17 residues. DNA of the CDR3: TGTGCCAGCAGTGACGCATATCTAGCGGGAGGCGGGGAGACCCAGTACTTC. Translation: CASSDAYLAGGGETQYF.

The chain couples TRBV29-1 to TRBJ2-7; maybe TRBD1 (6 bases). Trimming cost V 1 base and J 5 bases, with 12 bases left between them. Germline-derived CDR1 and CDR2 are SQVTM and ANQGSEA. The CDR3 consists of 13 residues. The CDR3 loop reads CSVEARGENEQYF. DNA for the CDR3: TGCAGCGTTGAAGCCAGGGGAGAAAACGAGCAGTACTTC.

This clone has at least ten counts. The V and J genes are TRBV30 and TRBJ2-1; TRBD1 matches at 7 bases. The CDR3 covers 15 residues. With 3 bases clipped from V and 5 bases from J, the junction kept 10 bases outside the gene matches. Germline lookup yields CDR1 GTSNPN and CDR2 SVGIG (reference sequence). The CDR3 loop reads CAWSRMQQGHNEQFF. The CDR3 bases are TGTGCCTGGAGCAGGATGCAACAGGGGCACAATGAGCAGTTCTTC.

The chain uses TRBV27 and TRBJ1-1; D gene unclear. This CDR3 has 14 residues. Between the trimmed V and J ends, which lost 2 bases and 3 bases, there was a span of 10 bases. Germline V gene lookup returns CDR1 MNHEY and CDR2 SMNVEV (reference sequence). This CDR3 is CASSLNPSYTEAFF. CDR3 DNA sequence: TGTGCCAGCAGTTTAAATCCATCATACACTGAAGCTTTCTTT.

The chain couples TRBV6-4 to TRBJ1-1; the D is unclear. CDR3 length equals 14 residues. Germline loops: CDR1 MRHNA, CDR2 SNTAGT. Trimming left V 8 bases short and J 2 bases short, with 15 bases between. CDR3 sequence: CASLPFQVNTEAFF. The CDR3 DNA reads as TGTGCCAGCTTACCCTTTCAGGTCAACACTGAAGCTTTCTTT.

The chain couples TRBV10-1 to TRBJ1-6, with D hard to call. Trimming stripped 2 bases from V and 5 bases from J, with 10 bases between. In germline, CDR1 is WNHNN, CDR2 SYGVQD (reference sequence). The CDR3 consists of 15 residues. The CDR3 coding sequence is TGCGCCAGCAGTGAGACCCTCGGGAATAATTCACCCCTCCACTTT. Its protein product is CASSETLGNNSPLHF.

This sequence joins TRBV19 and TRBJ2-5; 7 bases agree with TRBD2. This CDR3 comprises 14 residues. Trimming at V came to 4 bases and at J to 4 bases, leaving 6 bases not matched to a gene. Germline values: CDR1 LNHDA, CDR2 SQIVND (reference sequence). The CDR3 bases are TGTGCCAGTAGTAGCGGGAGACGAGGAGAGACCCAGTACTTC. The encoded protein is CASSSGRRGETQYF.

The rearrangement joins TRBV19 to TRBJ1-6, with 9 nucleotides matching TRBD1. Unmatched junction bases numbered 3, after V lost 5 bases and J lost 10 bases. This CDR3 region has 13 residues. CDR1 and CDR2 (germline): LNHDA, SQIVND (reference sequence). The CDR3 spells CASSWDRESPLHF. The CDR3, as DNA: TGTGCCAGTAGTTGGGACAGGGAGTCACCCCTCCACTTT.